This is a list of T cell receptor beta chains from one sample in a study of spatial heterogeneity in lung cancer. MiXCR, applied by TCRdb to the 5' RACE reads, yields one record per CDR3 protein. The sample holds more than 25,000 distinct CDR3 sequences, roughly 7.2% seen once. The input for sequencing was lung tumor tissue, taken at surgery. These receptors were taken from a male donor with early-stage non-small cell lung cancer. CDR3s include the opening cysteine and the closing phenylalanine or tryptophan. The order of the fields is V gene, J gene, CDR3 protein.

>TRBV28|TRBJ2-5
CASSSSGKEETQYF
>TRBV4-2|TRBJ2-1
CASSQDDKNNEQFF
>TRBV25-1|TRBJ2-5
CASSEVQGGKTQYF
>TRBV20-1|TRBJ2-7
CSARGGTGAYEQYF
>TRBV7-9|TRBJ2-2
CASRKGSMNTGELFF
>TRBV20-1|TRBJ2-1
CSADAGSNEQFF
>TRBV6-1|TRBJ1-5
CATYLAGQPQHF
>TRBV27|TRBJ2-1
CASSVGTRFLREQFF
>TRBV2|TRBJ2-7
CASTQGPTVYEQYF
>TRBV5-5|TRBJ2-1
CASSFGGRVRIDEQFF
>TRBV2|TRBJ1-5
CASSRSRGNQPQHF
>TRBV5-1|TRBJ2-7
CASSETGLRSYEQYF
>TRBV6-6|TRBJ1-2
CASREGQSGYTF
>TRBV20-1|TRBJ2-7
CSAPLAGPIGEQYF
>TRBV3-1|TRBJ2-5
CASSGSPQETQYF
>TRBV2|TRBJ1-6
CASRGQGGSPLHF
>TRBV5-4|TRBJ2-1
CASSSPGQALYSYNEQFF
>TRBV5-4|TRBJ2-3
CASSLSGADTQYF
>TRBV29-1|TRBJ2-7
CSVEVHREIQYF
>TRBV7-9|TRBJ1-2
CASSRPRQGVSYGYTF
>TRBV6-5|TRBJ2-5
CASSYRAQYQETQYF
>TRBV5-1|TRBJ1-1
CASSAGQGAILDTEAFF
>TRBV20-1|TRBJ2-3
CSASLVAGAGDTQYF
>TRBV3-1|TRBJ1-1
CASSQTASQTEAFF
>TRBV10-3|TRBJ2-2
CAISPAFPGELFF
>TRBV27|TRBJ1-1
CASSFDRTEAFF
>TRBV7-6|TRBJ2-7
CASSLGPNYEQYF
>TRBV6-2/TRBV6-3|TRBJ2-7
CASSRTVTYEQYF
>TRBV5-1|TRBJ2-5
CASSSGGTNQETQYF
>TRBV2|TRBJ2-7
CASRGRRYEQYF
>TRBV7-6|TRBJ2-5
CASSPGGAQYF
>TRBV7-8|TRBJ1-2
CASSLRTVDHYGYTF
>TRBV28|TRBJ2-4
CASHGGAGAKNIQYF
>TRBV4-2|TRBJ2-5
CASSQFVDGEETQYF
>TRBV15|TRBJ2-5
CATSRTGTAEIPQETQYF
>TRBV7-6|TRBJ2-3
CASSRSGESGSQYF
>TRBV10-3|TRBJ1-6
CAISLTPERDSPLHF
>TRBV24-1|TRBJ2-5
CATSDFEETQYF
>TRBV9|TRBJ1-3
CASSPQGPRSGNTIYF
>TRBV4-3|TRBJ2-1
CASSPRTSGALENEQFF
>TRBV4-2|TRBJ2-7
CASSQDGTPSSYEQYF
>TRBV20-1|TRBJ2-3
CSAGRGRSTDTQYF
>TRBV20-1|TRBJ2-2
CSAGPAAPNTGELFF
>TRBV24-1|TRBJ2-1
CATSDLGTSDEQFF
>TRBV29-1|TRBJ2-1
CSVQGGLGQFF
>TRBV5-1|TRBJ2-3
CASKILQGALADTQYF
>TRBV27|TRBJ1-1
CASSPRGPMNTEAFF
>TRBV28|TRBJ2-5
CASRQRPKETQYF
>TRBV14|TRBJ1-1
CASSQGWPDTEAFF
>TRBV5-1|TRBJ1-6
CASSPGDRDNSPLHF
>TRBV7-2|TRBJ2-7
CASSLRGPNSEQYF
>TRBV20-1|TRBJ1-6
CSARGGEEGGPYRSSYNSPLHF
>TRBV5-1|TRBJ1-1
CASSLEGTEAFF